The T cell receptor beta chain described here comes from a study of blood T cell repertoires in COVID-19. Across the study: Sources were T cells, B-cell-depleted T cells, or PBMCs; the material itself was cDNA or gDNA.

The CDR3 sequence is 16 residues long. V was cut by 4 bases and J by 0 bases, with 10 bases left in between. Germline CDR1 KGHSH, CDR2 LQKENI. The age range of participants was roughly 18 to 90 years, with residence in more than 20 US areas. Two negative PCRs, clearance, or symptom resolution characterized the recovered Cohort 3 donors. Authors' methods: The assay estimated nucleated cells by amplifying reference gene primers. Profiled with immunoSEQ multiplex PCR; TCRdb holds only in-frame clones, not every one. V and J calls and clone size come straight from that table; D and trimming were deduced from the DNA. The data show fewer than 400,000 clones, approximately 88% seen once.

J is TRBJ2-6 and V is TRBV18; TRBD2 is a possible D gene (6 bases). This TCR was recovered from a man aged 55 to 70 who had recovered from COVID-19. Source material: PBMCs or T cells enriched from blood (not recorded which). The CDR3: CASSREVPSGANVLTF. For the CDR3, the DNA is TGTGCCAGCTCACGGGAGGTGCCCTCTGGGGCCAACGTCCTGACTTTC.